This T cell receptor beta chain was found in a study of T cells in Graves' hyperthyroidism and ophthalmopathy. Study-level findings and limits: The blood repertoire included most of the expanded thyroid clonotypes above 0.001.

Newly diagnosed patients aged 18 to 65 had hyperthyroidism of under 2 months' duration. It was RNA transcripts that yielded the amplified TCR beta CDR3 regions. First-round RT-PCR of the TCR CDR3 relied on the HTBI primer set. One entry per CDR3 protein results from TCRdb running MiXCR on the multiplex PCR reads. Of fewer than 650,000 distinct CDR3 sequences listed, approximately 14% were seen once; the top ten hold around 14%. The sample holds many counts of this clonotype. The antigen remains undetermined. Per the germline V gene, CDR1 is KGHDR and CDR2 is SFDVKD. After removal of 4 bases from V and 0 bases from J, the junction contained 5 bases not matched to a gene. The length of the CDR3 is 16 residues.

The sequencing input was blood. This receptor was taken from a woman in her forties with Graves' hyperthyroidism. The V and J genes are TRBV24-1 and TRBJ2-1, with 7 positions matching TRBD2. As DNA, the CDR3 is TGTGCCACCAGTGAAACGGGAGGCAGCTCCTACAATGAGCAGTTCTTC. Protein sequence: CATSETGGSSYNEQFF.